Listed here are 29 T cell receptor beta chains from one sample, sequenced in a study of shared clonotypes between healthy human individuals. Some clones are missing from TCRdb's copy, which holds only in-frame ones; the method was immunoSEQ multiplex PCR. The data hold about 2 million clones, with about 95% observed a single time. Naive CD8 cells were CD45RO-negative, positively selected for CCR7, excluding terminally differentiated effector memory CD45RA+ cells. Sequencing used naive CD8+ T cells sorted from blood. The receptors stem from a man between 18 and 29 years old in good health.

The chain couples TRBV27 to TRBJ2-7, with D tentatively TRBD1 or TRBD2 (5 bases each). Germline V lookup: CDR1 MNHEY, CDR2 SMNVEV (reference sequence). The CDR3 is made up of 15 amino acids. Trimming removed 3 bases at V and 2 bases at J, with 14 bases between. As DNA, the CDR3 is TGTGCCAGCAGTTTTTCCCGGGACCCCGCCTACGAGCAGTACTTC. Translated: CASSFSRDPAYEQYF.

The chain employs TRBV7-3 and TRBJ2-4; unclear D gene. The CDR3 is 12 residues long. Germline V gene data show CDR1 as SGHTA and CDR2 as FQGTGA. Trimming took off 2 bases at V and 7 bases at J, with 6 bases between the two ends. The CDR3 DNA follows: TGTGCCAGCAGCTTATTAGGCAACATTCAGTACTTC. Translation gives CASSLLGNIQYF.

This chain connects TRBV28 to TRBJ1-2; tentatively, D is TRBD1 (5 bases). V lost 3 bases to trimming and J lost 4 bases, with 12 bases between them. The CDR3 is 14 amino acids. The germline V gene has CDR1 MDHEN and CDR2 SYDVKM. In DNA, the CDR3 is TGTGCCAGCAGTTTCGACAGCCTCTTCTATGGCTACACCTTC. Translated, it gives CASSFDSLFYGYTF.

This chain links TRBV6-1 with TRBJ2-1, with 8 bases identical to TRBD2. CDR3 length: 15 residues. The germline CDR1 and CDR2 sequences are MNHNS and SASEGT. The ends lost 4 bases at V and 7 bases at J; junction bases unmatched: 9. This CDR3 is CASSVIAGPLNEQFF. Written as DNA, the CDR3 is TGTGCCAGCAGTGTAATAGCGGGACCGCTGAATGAGCAGTTCTTC.

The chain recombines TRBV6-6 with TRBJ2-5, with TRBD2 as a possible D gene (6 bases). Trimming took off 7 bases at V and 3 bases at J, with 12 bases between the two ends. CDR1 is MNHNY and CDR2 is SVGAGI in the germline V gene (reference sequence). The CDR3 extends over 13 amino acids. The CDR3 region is CASNLGGEETQYF. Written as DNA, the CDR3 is TGTGCCAGCAACCTAGGAGGGGAAGAGACCCAGTACTTC.

In DNA form, the CDR3 reads TGTGCCAGCATAAATTTCGGCGGTCCCTACGAGCAGTACTTC. Protein product: CASINFGGPYEQYF. The chain couples TRBV7-2 to TRBJ2-7; no definite D call. Germline CDR1 and CDR2: SGHTA and FQGNSA. The CDR3 loop spans 14 amino acids. V lost 7 bases to trimming and J lost 2 bases, with 15 bases between them.

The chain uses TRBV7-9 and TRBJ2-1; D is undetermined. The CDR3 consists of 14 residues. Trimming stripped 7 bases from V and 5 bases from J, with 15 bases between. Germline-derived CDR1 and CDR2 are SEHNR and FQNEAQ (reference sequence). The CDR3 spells CASIPPWSNNEQFF. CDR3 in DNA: TGTGCCAGCATCCCGCCGTGGTCGAACAATGAGCAGTTCTTC.

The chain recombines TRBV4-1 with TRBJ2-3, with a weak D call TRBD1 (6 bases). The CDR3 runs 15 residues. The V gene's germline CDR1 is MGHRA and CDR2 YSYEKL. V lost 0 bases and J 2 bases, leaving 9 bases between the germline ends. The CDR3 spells CASSQDVGHTDTQYF. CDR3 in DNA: TGCGCCAGCAGCCAAGACGTGGGACACACAGATACGCAGTATTTT.

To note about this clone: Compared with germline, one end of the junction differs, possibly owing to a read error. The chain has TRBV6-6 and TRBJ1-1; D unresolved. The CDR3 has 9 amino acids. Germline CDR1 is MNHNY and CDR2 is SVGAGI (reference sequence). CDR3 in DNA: TGTGCCAGCGGGCCTGACGCTTTCTTT. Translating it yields CASGPDAFF.

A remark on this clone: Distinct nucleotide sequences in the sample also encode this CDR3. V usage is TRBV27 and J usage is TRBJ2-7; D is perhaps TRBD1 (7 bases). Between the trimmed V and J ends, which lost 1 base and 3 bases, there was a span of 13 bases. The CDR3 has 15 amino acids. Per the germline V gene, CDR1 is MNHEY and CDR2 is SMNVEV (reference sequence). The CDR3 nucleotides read TGTGCCAGCAGTTTATTGGCAGGGGGACTCTACGAGCAGTACTTC. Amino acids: CASSLLAGGLYEQYF.

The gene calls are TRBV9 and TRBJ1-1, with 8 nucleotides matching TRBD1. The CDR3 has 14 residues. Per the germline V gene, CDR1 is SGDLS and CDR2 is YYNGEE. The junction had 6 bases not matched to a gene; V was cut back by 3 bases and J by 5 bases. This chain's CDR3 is CASSEGQGGTEAFF. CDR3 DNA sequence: TGTGCCAGCAGCGAAGGACAGGGCGGGACTGAAGCTTTCTTT.

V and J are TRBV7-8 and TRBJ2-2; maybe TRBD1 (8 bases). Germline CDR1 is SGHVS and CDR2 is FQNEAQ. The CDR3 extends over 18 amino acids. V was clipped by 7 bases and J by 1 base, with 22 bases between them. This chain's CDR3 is CASTIPGRTGMNTGELFF. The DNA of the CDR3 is TGTGCCAGCACCATCCCCGGGAGGACAGGGATGAACACCGGGGAGCTGTTTTTT. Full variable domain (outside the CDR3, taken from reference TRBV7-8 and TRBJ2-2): GAGVSQSPRYKVAKRGQDVALRCDPISGHVSLFWYQQALGQGPEFLTYFQNEAQLDKSGLPSDRFFAERPEGSVSTLKIQRTQQEDSAVYLCASTIPGRTGMNTGELFFGEGSRLTVL.

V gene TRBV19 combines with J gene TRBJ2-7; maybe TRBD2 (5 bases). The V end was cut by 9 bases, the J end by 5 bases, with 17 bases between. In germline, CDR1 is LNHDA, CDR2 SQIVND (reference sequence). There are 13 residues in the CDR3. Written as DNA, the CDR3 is TGTGCCAGCGCACCGGGGTTATCTAACGAGCAGTACTTC. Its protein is CASAPGLSNEQYF.

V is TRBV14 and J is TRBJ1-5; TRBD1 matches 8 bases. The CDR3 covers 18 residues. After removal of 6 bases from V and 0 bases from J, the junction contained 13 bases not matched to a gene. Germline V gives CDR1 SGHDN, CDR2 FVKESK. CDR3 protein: CASRLPMTGENSNQPQHF. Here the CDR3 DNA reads TGTGCCAGCAGGCTCCCTATGACAGGGGAAAATAGCAATCAGCCCCAGCATTTT.

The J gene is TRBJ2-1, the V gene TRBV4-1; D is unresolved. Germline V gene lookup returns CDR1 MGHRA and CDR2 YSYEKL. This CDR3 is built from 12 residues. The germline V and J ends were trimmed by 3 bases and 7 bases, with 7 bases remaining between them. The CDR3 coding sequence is TGCGCCAGCAGCCATGATCCGAATGAGCAGTTCTTC. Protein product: CASSHDPNEQFF.

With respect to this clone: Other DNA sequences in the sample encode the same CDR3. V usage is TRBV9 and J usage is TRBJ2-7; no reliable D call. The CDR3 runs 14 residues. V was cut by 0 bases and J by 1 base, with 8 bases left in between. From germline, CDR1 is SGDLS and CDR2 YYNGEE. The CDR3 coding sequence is TGTGCCAGCAGCGTAGCGGCAGATTCCTACGAGCAGTACTTC. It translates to CASSVAADSYEQYF.

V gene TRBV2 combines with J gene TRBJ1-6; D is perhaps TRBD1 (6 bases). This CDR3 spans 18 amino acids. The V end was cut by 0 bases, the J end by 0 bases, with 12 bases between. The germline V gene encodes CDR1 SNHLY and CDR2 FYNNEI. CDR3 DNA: TGTGCCAGCAGTGAAGCGCACAGGGCAAGCTCCTATAATTCACCCCTCCACTTT. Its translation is CASSEAHRASSYNSPLHF.

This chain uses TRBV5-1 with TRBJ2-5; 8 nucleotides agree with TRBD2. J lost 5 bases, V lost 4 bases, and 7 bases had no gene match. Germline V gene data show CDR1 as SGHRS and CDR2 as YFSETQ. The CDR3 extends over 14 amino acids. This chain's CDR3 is CASSPGGEEETQYF. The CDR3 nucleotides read TGCGCCAGCAGCCCCGGGGGGGAGGAGGAGACCCAGTACTTC.

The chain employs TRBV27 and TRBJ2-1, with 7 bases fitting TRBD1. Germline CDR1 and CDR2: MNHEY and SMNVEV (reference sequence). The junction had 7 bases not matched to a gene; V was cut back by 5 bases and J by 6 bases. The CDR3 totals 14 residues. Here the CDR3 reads CASSNRDSTNEQFF. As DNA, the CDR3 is TGTGCCAGCAGTAACCGGGACAGCACCAATGAGCAGTTCTTC.

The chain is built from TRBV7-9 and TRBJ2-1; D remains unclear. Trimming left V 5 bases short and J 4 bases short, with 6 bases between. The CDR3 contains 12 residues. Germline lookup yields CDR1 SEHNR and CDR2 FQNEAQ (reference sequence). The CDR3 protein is CASSPRYNEQFF. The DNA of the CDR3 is TGTGCCAGCAGCCCGAGGTACAATGAGCAGTTCTTC.

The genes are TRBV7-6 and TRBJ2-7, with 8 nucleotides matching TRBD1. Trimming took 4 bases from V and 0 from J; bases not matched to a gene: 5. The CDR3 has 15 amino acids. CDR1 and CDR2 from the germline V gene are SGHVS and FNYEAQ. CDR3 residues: CASSSGTGFSYEQYF. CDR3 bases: TGTGCCAGCAGCTCCGGGACAGGCTTCTCCTACGAGCAGTACTTC.

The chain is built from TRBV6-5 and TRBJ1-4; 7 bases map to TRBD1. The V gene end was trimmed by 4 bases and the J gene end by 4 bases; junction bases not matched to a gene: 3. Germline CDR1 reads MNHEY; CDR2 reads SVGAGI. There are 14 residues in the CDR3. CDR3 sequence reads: CASSWGQSNEKLFF. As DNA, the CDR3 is TGTGCCAGCAGTTGGGGACAGAGTAATGAAAAACTGTTTTTT.

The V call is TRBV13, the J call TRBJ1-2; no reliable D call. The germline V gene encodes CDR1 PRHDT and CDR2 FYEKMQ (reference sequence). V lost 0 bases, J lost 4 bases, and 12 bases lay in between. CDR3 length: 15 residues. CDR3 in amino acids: CASSLGIQVGYGYTF. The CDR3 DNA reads TGTGCCAGCAGCTTAGGGATCCAGGTGGGCTATGGCTACACCTTC.

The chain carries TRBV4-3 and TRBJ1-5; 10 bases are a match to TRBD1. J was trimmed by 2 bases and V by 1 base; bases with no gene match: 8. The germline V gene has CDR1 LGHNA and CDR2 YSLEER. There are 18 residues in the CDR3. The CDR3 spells CASSQGYPGTGGNQPQHF. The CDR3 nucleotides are TGCGCCAGCAGCCAAGGATATCCGGGGACAGGGGGCAATCAGCCCCAGCATTTT.

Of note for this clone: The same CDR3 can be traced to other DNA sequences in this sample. The CDR3 protein is CASSYSLLGTEAFF. CDR3 bases: TGTGCCAGCAGTTACTCTCTCCTCGGAACTGAAGCTTTCTTT. The chain uses TRBV6-5 and TRBJ1-1; D is undetermined. The CDR3 runs 14 residues. Germline CDR1 and CDR2: MNHEY and SVGAGI. Trimming took off 0 bases at V and 5 bases at J, with 10 bases between the two ends.

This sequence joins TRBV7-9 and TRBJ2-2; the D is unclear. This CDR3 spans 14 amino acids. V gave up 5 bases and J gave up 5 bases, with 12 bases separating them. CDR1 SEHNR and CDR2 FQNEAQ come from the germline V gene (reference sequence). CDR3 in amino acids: CASSRPYGTGELFF. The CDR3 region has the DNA TGTGCCAGCAGCCGCCCATACGGGACCGGGGAGCTGTTTTTT.

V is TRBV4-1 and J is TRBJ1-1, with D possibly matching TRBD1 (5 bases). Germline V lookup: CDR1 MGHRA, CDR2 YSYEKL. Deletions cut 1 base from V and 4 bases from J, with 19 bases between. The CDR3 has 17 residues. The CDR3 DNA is TGCGCCAGCAGCCAAGTACACCCGGGGGAGGGAAGCACTGAAGCTTTCTTT. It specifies CASSQVHPGEGSTEAFF.

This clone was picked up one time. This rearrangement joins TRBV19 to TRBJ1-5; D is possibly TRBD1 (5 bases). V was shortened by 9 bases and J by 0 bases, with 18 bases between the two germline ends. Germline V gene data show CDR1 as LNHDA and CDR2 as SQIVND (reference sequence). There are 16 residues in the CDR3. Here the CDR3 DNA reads TGTGCCAGCACGGGCAGGGTAGTCCATAGCAATCAGCCCCAGCATTTT. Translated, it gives CASTGRVVHSNQPQHF.

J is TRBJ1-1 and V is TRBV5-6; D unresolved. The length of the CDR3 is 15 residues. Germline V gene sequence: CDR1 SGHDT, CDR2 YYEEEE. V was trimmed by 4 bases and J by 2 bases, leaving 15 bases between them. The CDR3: CASSPRSTSNTEAFF. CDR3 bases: TGTGCCAGCAGCCCCCGAAGTACGAGCAACACTGAAGCTTTCTTT.